The TCR beta chain described here comes from a study of early T cells in non-severe SARS-CoV-2 infection. The wider study: Chains from this unsorted whole-blood bulk RNA could not be paired. General study results and limits: Using VDJdb, the matching emphasized anti-spike CD8 responses while missing private and CD4 specificities.

About this clonotype: Its specificity is unknown.

In germline, CDR1 is SGHAT, CDR2 FQNNGV. This CDR3 comprises 11 residues. V gave up 0 bases and J gave up 4 bases, with 1 base separating them. Unique molecular identifier tags were affixed to discrete cDNA molecules. In TCRdb, the 5' RACE reads were re-called with MiXCR into one record per CDR3 protein. Among approximately 98,000 distinct CDR3 sequences, around 10% were seen once, and the ten largest hold less than 3.5%. The chain employs TRBV11-2 and TRBJ2-7; D is uncertain. The specimen sequenced was whole blood. The receptor was isolated from an adult who was a healthcare worker with PCR-confirmed SARS-CoV-2 infection or an uninfected control (not recorded which). For the CDR3, the DNA is TGTGCCAGCAGCTTAGAGTACGAGCAGTACTTC. It specifies CASSLEYEQYF.